The 9 T cell receptor beta chains reported below all come from one sample, sequenced in a study of blood T cell repertoires in COVID-19. Measured with immunoSEQ multiplex PCR; TCRdb has only the in-frame clones, and not every one. The sample lists roughly 24,000 clones, 85% to 90% seen once, with 15% to 20% in the top ten. The specimen sequenced was peripheral blood. The receptors originated from a woman older than 75 with acute or convalescent COVID-19.

Written as DNA, the CDR3 is TGTGCCAGCAGCCCCTGGACAGGGGGCACCGACGAGCAGTACTTC. The encoded protein is CASSPWTGGTDEQYF. The genes are TRBV5-4 and TRBJ2-7; 11 bases match TRBD1. This CDR3 has 15 amino acids. The germline gives CDR1 SGHNT, CDR2 YYREEE (reference sequence). V dropped 4 bases and J dropped 5; count of bases not matched to a gene: 8.

A single count supports this clone. The V and J genes are TRBV10-3 and TRBJ1-1, with D possibly TRBD1 on 6 matching bases. The germline gives CDR1 ENHRY, CDR2 SYGVKD. V lost 8 bases, J lost 4 bases, and 17 bases lay in between. This CDR3 spans 14 amino acids. CDR3 DNA sequence: TGTGCCATCGCCTACCGACAGGACCCCACTGAAGCTTTCTTT. Translating gives CAIAYRQDPTEAFF.

The chain couples TRBV7-9 to TRBJ2-7; the match to TRBD1 covers 8 bases. The ends lost 3 bases at V and 5 bases at J; junction bases unmatched: 6. The CDR3 spans 14 residues. CDR1 is SEHNR and CDR2 is FQNEAQ in the germline V gene (reference sequence). CDR3 in amino acids: CASSFGQGSDEQYF. The CDR3, as DNA: TGTGCCAGCAGCTTCGGACAGGGATCCGACGAGCAGTACTTC.

CDR3 in amino acids: CASSLFRILGSRSYNEQFF. CDR3 coding DNA: TGTGCCAGCAGCTTATTCCGAATACTAGGGTCCCGGTCCTACAATGAGCAGTTCTTC. V gene TRBV7-8 combines with J gene TRBJ2-1; maybe TRBD2 (5 bases). Trimming took off 2 bases at V and 1 base at J, with 21 bases between the two ends. Per the germline V gene, CDR1 is SGHVS and CDR2 is FQNEAQ. This CDR3 contains 19 residues. Combining the CDR3 with reference TRBV7-8 and TRBJ2-1 gives the whole variable domain GAGVSQSPRYKVAKRGQDVALRCDPISGHVSLFWYQQALGQGPEFLTYFQNEAQLDKSGLPSDRFFAERPEGSVSTLKIQRTQQEDSAVYLCASSLFRILGSRSYNEQFFGPGTRLTVL.

This chain joins TRBV5-1 and TRBJ1-1, with D tentatively TRBD1 (6 bases). This CDR3 is built from 15 residues. Germline assignment: CDR1 SGHRS and CDR2 YFSETQ. V was clipped by 5 bases and J by 1 base, with 15 bases between them. The chain's CDR3 is CASRRNRVANTEAFF. Here the CDR3 DNA reads TGCGCCAGCAGAAGGAACAGGGTGGCGAACACTGAAGCTTTCTTT.

The chain links TRBV18 to TRBJ2-7; D may be TRBD2 (6 bases). The CDR3 sequence is 15 residues long. With 3 bases removed from V and 11 bases from J, the gap between germline ends came to 23 bases. Germline V gene lookup returns CDR1 KGHSH and CDR2 LQKENI. The CDR3 loop is CASSPGLGGTSGEYF. The CDR3, as DNA: TGTGCCAGCTCACCGGGCCTGGGGGGAACCTCCGGGGAGTACTTC.

The CDR3 DNA reads as TGTGCCACCAGCAGTACCGGGACAAGTACTGAAAAACTGTTTTTT. It is translated as CATSSTGTSTEKLFF. This chain connects TRBV15 to TRBJ1-4, with D possibly matching TRBD1 (6 bases). The CDR3 is made up of 15 amino acids. V lost 3 bases, J lost 7 bases, and 15 bases lay in between. CDR1 is LNHNV and CDR2 is YYDKDF in the germline V gene (reference sequence).

The genes are TRBV7-9 and TRBJ1-3; 7 bases align to TRBD1. Per germline, CDR1 SEHNR and CDR2 FQNEAQ (reference sequence). This CDR3 contains 14 residues. V trimming: 5 bases; J trimming: 8 bases; junction bases outside the gene matches: 9. This chain's CDR3 is CASSHLDREDTIYF. CDR3 DNA: TGTGCCAGCAGCCACCTCGACAGGGAAGACACCATATATTTT.

This sequence joins TRBV19 and TRBJ2-6, with 8 bases matching TRBD1. The CDR3 length is 16 residues. Germline CDR1 reads LNHDA; CDR2 reads SQIVND (reference sequence). V trimming: 5 bases; J trimming: 2 bases; junction bases outside the gene matches: 5. The CDR3 DNA is TGTGCCAGTAGTGTTAACAGGGGGGCTGGGGCCAACGTCCTGACTTTC. It specifies CASSVNRGAGANVLTF. Supplemented by reference TRBV19 and TRBJ2-6, the full variable domain reads DGGITQSPKYLFRKEGQNVTLSCEQNLNHDAMYWYRQDPGQGLRLIYYSQIVNDFQKGDIAEGYSVSREKKESFPLTVTSAQKNPTAFYLCASSVNRGAGANVLTFGAGSRLTVL.